Following are 15 T cell receptor beta chains from one sample sequenced in a study of blood T cells in healthy people across ages (dated by TCRdb to between 2015 and 2017). Libraries came from 5' RACE. Instrument on record: Illumina HiSeq 2500. A second PCR of about 6 to 12 cycles was run with a J-beta primer mix and a sample-barcoded 5' primer. In TCRdb, the public reads were trimmed at Q25 with fastp and aligned with MiXCR, with productive beta chains retained. Each CDR3 protein appears once, grouped with its most common genes and DNA. This sample is represented by about 650,000 distinct CDR3 sequences; 32% of them were singletons. The ten largest clones capture 15% of the sample. The sample consisted of blood. The receptor set was obtained from a woman over 75 in good health. Donor details come from another sample of the same person, matched by shared clones.

This clonotype was observed a few times. The chain joins TRBV4-3 to TRBJ2-5; 7 nucleotides align to TRBD2. J was trimmed by 7 bases and V by 4 bases; bases with no gene match: 12. CDR1 and CDR2 (germline): LGHNA, YSLEER. This CDR3 is built from 15 residues. The CDR3 DNA reads as TGCGCCAGCAGCCGGGAAGCGGGGCCTACGGGGACCCAGTACTTC. Translation: CASSREAGPTGTQYF.

In its sample, this clonotype was seen a few times. CDR3 amino acids: CASSLEGKATGELFF. DNA for the CDR3: TGTGCCAGCAGCTTGGAGGGAAAAGCCACCGGGGAGCTGTTTTTT. The J gene is TRBJ2-2, the V gene TRBV7-2, with a weak D call TRBD2 (6 bases). Looked up from germline, CDR1 is SGHTA and CDR2 is FQGNSA. V lost 3 bases and J lost 4, with 12 bases in between. The CDR3 has 15 residues.

The chain joins TRBV30 to TRBJ1-5; 7 bases match TRBD1. CDR3 size: 13 residues. V was pared by 3 bases and J by 3 bases, with 2 bases of the junction left unmatched. Germline CDR1 GTSNPN, CDR2 SVGIG (reference sequence). As DNA, the CDR3 is TGTGCCTGGAGAACAGGGGACAATCAGCCCCAGCATTTT. As protein: CAWRTGDNQPQHF.

Note on this clonotype: A much larger clone is a single base away; this may be a read error. J is TRBJ1-2 and V is TRBV15; no clear D. This CDR3 region has 14 residues. Per the germline V gene, CDR1 is LNHNV and CDR2 is YYDKDF (reference sequence). V lost 5 bases to trimming and J lost 5 bases, with 15 bases between them. CDR3 bases: TGTGCCACCAGCGGACCCGGGTCCTGTTATGGCTACACCTTC. Protein sequence: CATSGPGSCYGYTF.

At least ten counts were recorded for this clonotype. V is TRBV20-1 and J is TRBJ2-1, with D maybe TRBD2 (6 bases). CDR1 DFQATT and CDR2 SNEGSKA come from the germline V gene (reference sequence). The V end was cut by 1 base, the J end by 9 bases, with 19 bases between. The CDR3 sequence is 15 residues long. For the CDR3, the DNA is TGCAGTGCTAGAGCCGGACTATTTCCTCTTAGTGAGCAGTTCTTC. Translation: CSARAGLFPLSEQFF.

Only a few counts were recorded for this clonotype. The chain links TRBV7-2 to TRBJ1-2; weak D call: TRBD1 (6 bases). V lost 0 bases, J lost 4 bases, and 12 bases lay in between. Germline values: CDR1 SGHTA, CDR2 FQGNSA. The CDR3 has 15 amino acids. Written as DNA, the CDR3 is TGTGCCAGCAGCTTAGCGCGAAGAGGGGGCTATGGCTACACCTTC. It codes for CASSLARRGGYGYTF.

This clonotype was seen only a few times. V and J are TRBV6-5 and TRBJ2-2, with 10 bases that match TRBD1. Germline loops: CDR1 MNHEY, CDR2 SVGAGI. This CDR3 is built from 17 residues. V shed 2 bases, J shed 2 bases, and the junction held 5 bases outside the gene matches. As DNA, the CDR3 is TGTGCCAGCAGTTACACTGGGACAGGGGTAAACACCGGGGAGCTGTTTTTT. Translating gives CASSYTGTGVNTGELFF.

This clonotype was detected ten times or more. J is TRBJ1-5 and V is TRBV6-1; no firm D call. The germline V gene encodes CDR1 MNHNS and CDR2 SASEGT. This CDR3 spans 17 amino acids. The V and J ends lost 6 bases and 0 bases respectively, with 18 bases between them. The CDR3 protein is CASSFRQTADSNQPQHF. In nucleotides, the CDR3 is TGTGCCAGCAGCTTCCGCCAAACAGCTGATAGCAATCAGCCCCAGCATTTT.

This clonotype was detected only a few times. The chain employs TRBV30 and TRBJ1-6; D is undetermined. CDR3 length equals 14 residues. CDR1 is GTSNPN and CDR2 is SVGIG in the germline V gene (reference sequence). V was trimmed by 7 bases and J by 4 bases, leaving 14 bases between them. The CDR3, as DNA: TGTGCCTCCACCCTCGGACGGTATAATTCACCCCTCCACTTT. Encoded protein: CASTLGRYNSPLHF.

Note on this clonotype: Just one base apart from a much larger clone, this may be a read error. V is TRBV7-2 and J is TRBJ2-1; no firm D call. This CDR3 comprises 12 residues. The germline CDR1 and CDR2 sequences are SGHTA and FQGNSA. V lost 5 bases, J lost 13 bases, and 15 bases lay in between. The CDR3 coding sequence is TGTGCCAGCAGCGGTCTTAAAGAGACCCAGTTCTTC. This sequence encodes CASSGLKETQFF.

Note on this clonotype: This clone may be a read error of a much larger clone one base away. The V and J genes are TRBV7-2 and TRBJ2-5; 12 bases map to TRBD2. In germline, CDR1 is SGHTA, CDR2 FQGNSA. The junction had 18 bases not matched to a gene; V was cut back by 5 bases and J by 11 bases. This CDR3 has 17 amino acids. The CDR3 DNA follows: TGTGCCAGCAGCGCACTAGCGGGGGGTCCGTTATCGTATGAGCAGTACTTC. Amino acids: CASSALAGGPLSYEQYF. The whole variable domain, filled in from reference TRBV7-2 and TRBJ2-5, reads GAGVSQSPSNKVTEKGKDVELRCDPISGHTALYWYRQSLGQGLEFLIYFQGNSAPDKSGLPSDRFSAERTGGSVSTLTIQRTQQEDSAVYLCASSALAGGPLSYEQYFGPGTRLLVL.

A word on this clonotype: Mismatch with germline at one junction end may stem from a read error. This chain's CDR3 is CASSLAQPQLYNSPLHF. The CDR3 nucleotides are TGTGCTAGCAGCTTAGCGCAACCCCAGCTATATAATTCACCCCTCCACTTT. V is TRBV7-7 and J is TRBJ1-6; D remains unclear. Germline V gene lookup returns CDR1 SSHAT and CDR2 FNYEAQ (reference sequence). This CDR3 region has 17 residues.

This chain joins TRBV5-6 and TRBJ2-5; D gene uncertain. V was cut by 2 bases and J by 5 bases, with 10 bases left in between. In germline, CDR1 is SGHDT, CDR2 YYEEEE. The CDR3 is made up of 13 amino acids. Written as DNA, the CDR3 is TGTGCCAGCAGCTTATATATAAGGGAGACCCAGTACTTC. Amino acids: CASSLYIRETQYF.

This clonotype was found a few times. A read error may be the cause here, since a much bigger clone is one base away. V and J are TRBV5-1 and TRBJ2-1, with 9 bases lining up with TRBD1. The length of the CDR3 is 15 residues. With V trimmed by 4 bases and J by 13 bases, 15 bases remained unmatched. Germline V lookup: CDR1 SGHRS, CDR2 YFSETQ. The chain's CDR3 is CASSVTGTGRETQFF. The DNA of the CDR3 is TGCGCCAGCAGCGTTACCGGGACAGGGCGTGAGACCCAGTTCTTC.

This clonotype was seen many times. The V call is TRBV6-2 or TRBV6-3, the J call TRBJ2-7; TRBD2 agrees at 8 bases. From germline, CDR1 is MNHEY and CDR2 SVGEGT. Trimming removed 5 bases from V and 2 bases from J; junction bases left unmatched: 5. This CDR3 has 14 residues. DNA of the CDR3: TGTGCCAGCAGTGCGTTGCGGGGGGCCTACGAGCAGTACTTC. It encodes CASSALRGAYEQYF.